This T cell receptor beta chain originates from a study of blood T cell repertoires in COVID-19. In the original analysis: By means of reference gene primer amplification, nucleated cell counts were estimated. This table comes from immunoSEQ multiplex PCR, and its TCRdb copy is limited to in-frame clones, with some not included. V, J and clone size derive from that table, while D and trimming were established from the DNA sequence. The data show hundreds of thousands of clones, about 87% seen once. This clone showed up just a few times. Germline CDR1 KGHDR, CDR2 SFDVKD. Trimming took 1 base from V and 3 from J; bases not matched to a gene: 3. This CDR3 has 16 residues.

Specimen: peripheral blood. The chain uses TRBV24-1 and TRBJ2-2; 8 nucleotides match TRBD2. The clonotype originates from a man between 18 and 29 years old with COVID-19, enrolled during active disease. The CDR3 DNA sequence: TGTGCCACCAGTGATTTTAGCGGGAAGCACACCGGGGAGCTGTTTTTT. Its protein is CATSDFSGKHTGELFF.